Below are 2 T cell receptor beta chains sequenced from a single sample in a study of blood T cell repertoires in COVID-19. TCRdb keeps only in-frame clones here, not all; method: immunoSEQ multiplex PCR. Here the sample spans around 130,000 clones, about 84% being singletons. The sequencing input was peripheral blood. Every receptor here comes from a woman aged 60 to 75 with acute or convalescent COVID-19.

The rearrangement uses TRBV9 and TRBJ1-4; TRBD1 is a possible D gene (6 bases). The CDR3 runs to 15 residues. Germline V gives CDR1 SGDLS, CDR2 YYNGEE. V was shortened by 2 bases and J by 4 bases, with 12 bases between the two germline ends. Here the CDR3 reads CASSVEQGINEKLFF. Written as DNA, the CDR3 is TGTGCCAGCAGCGTGGAACAGGGTATTAATGAAAAACTGTTTTTT.

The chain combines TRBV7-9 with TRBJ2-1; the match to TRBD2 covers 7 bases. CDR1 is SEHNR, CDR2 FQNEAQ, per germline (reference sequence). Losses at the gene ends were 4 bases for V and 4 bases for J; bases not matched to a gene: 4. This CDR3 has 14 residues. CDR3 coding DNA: TGTGCCAGCAGCTGGGACTATATTTACAATGAGCAGTTCTTC. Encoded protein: CASSWDYIYNEQFF. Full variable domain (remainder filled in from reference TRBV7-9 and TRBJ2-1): DTGVSQNPRHKITKRGQNVTFRCDPISEHNRLYWYRQTLGQGPEFLTYFQNEAQLEKSRLLSDRFSAERPKGSFSTLEIQRTEQGDSAMYLCASSWDYIYNEQFFGPGTRLTVL.